This T cell receptor (beta chain) came from a study of blood T cells in healthy people across ages. The V gene's germline CDR1 is LNHDA and CDR2 SQIVND (reference sequence). The V end lost 7 bases, the J end lost 0 bases, and 12 bases lay between the germline ends. The CDR3 extends over 14 amino acids. Study-wide results and caveats: Both naive CD4+ cell counts and diversity were greater in long-lived donors than in aged donors.

A word on this clonotype: Its target is unknown.

Primed by a sample-barcoded 5' primer and a J-beta primer mix, a second PCR proceeded for roughly 6 to 12 cycles. One entry per CDR3 protein results from TCRdb running MiXCR on the 5' RACE reads. The sample records approximately 2,000,000 distinct CDR3 sequences, roughly two fifths being singletons. The sample consisted of blood. The rearrangement links TRBV19 to TRBJ1-2, with D hard to call. The receptor comes from a human donor in good health. As DNA, the CDR3 is TGTGCCAGTACCCCGGACTGGTCTAACTATGGCTACACCTTC. Translating gives CASTPDWSNYGYTF.